The 5 T cell receptor beta chains presented below share a single source sample, sequenced in a study of T-cell reconstitution after alpha-beta-depleted transplantation in children. The authors prepared the TCRbeta library with unique molecular identifiers. TCRdb re-called the PCR reads through MiXCR, storing one row per CDR3 protein. The table has about 260,000 distinct CDR3 sequences, 11% seen once. The sequencing used peripheral blood, collected 180 days after TCRalphabeta/CD19-depleted stem cell transplant. The receptors here all came from a male patient aged 2-9 years who had a stem cell transplant for chronic granulomatous disease, so the T cells may come from the graft donor.

Many counts were recorded for this clonotype. This chain joins TRBV5-1 and TRBJ1-2, with D uncertain. Deletions cut 0 bases from V and 0 bases from J, with 9 bases between. The CDR3 spans 15 residues. From germline, CDR1 is SGHRS and CDR2 YFSETQ. DNA of the CDR3: TGCGCCAGCAGCTTGGAAGTCTCGGCTAACTATGGCTACACCTTC. It translates to CASSLEVSANYGYTF. Supplemented by reference TRBV5-1 and TRBJ1-2, the full variable domain reads KAGVTQTPRYLIKTRGQQVTLSCSPISGHRSVSWYQQTPGQGLQFLFEYFSETQRNKGNFPGRFSGRQFSNSRSEMNVSTLELGDSALYLCASSLEVSANYGYTFGSGTRLTVV.

This clonotype has at least ten counts. This sequence joins TRBV5-1 and TRBJ2-3; 11 bases are a match to TRBD2. Trimming took 1 base from V and 7 from J; bases not matched to a gene: 11. The CDR3 has 17 residues. Germline CDR1 SGHRS, CDR2 YFSETQ. The chain's CDR3 is CASSLPGTSGGAYTQYF. The DNA of the CDR3 is TGCGCCAGCAGCTTGCCCGGTACTAGCGGGGGCGCTTATACGCAGTATTTT. The entire variable domain, with the rest obtained from reference TRBV5-1 and TRBJ2-3, is as follows: KAGVTQTPRYLIKTRGQQVTLSCSPISGHRSVSWYQQTPGQGLQFLFEYFSETQRNKGNFPGRFSGRQFSNSRSEMNVSTLELGDSALYLCASSLPGTSGGAYTQYFGPGTRLTVL.

As concerns this clonotype: A much bigger clone sits one base away, suggesting this may be a read error. The rearrangement uses TRBV7-6 and TRBJ2-6; the D gene is possibly TRBD1 (6 bases). The CDR3 totals 19 residues. The germline V gene encodes CDR1 SGHVS and CDR2 FNYEAQ. The CDR3: CASSFSAAGATSGADVLTF. The CDR3 DNA reads as TGTGCCAGCAGCTTCTCGGCCGCAGGGGCCACCTCTGGGGCCGACGTCCTGACTTTC.

Ten or more counts support this clonotype. V and J are TRBV6-1 and TRBJ2-1, with D perhaps matching TRBD1 (5 bases). This CDR3 has 14 residues. From germline, CDR1 is MNHNS and CDR2 SASEGT. Trimming pared 7 bases from V and 6 bases from J, leaving 16 bases between. CDR3 residues: CASTPRTIGNEQFF. Written as DNA, the CDR3 is TGTGCCAGCACCCCTCGGACAATAGGCAATGAGCAGTTCTTC.

The sample holds many counts of this clonotype. This chain connects TRBV2 to TRBJ2-7, with 9 bases identical to TRBD1. Germline V gene lookup returns CDR1 SNHLY and CDR2 FYNNEI. The CDR3 runs 13 residues. After removal of 7 bases from V and 2 bases from J, the junction contained 3 bases not matched to a gene. The CDR3 nucleotides are TGTGCCAGCAAACGGGACAGGGCCTACGAGCAGTACTTC. Translation: CASKRDRAYEQYF.